This paragraph reports one T cell receptor beta chain. Looked up from germline, CDR1 is SEHNR and CDR2 is FQNEAQ (reference sequence). V lost 3 bases, J lost 4 bases, and 11 bases lay in between. This CDR3 has 14 amino acids. The data derive from a study of blood T cell repertoires in COVID-19. Study overall: Researchers got acute and convalescent COVID-19 samples from the United States, Italy and Spain.

The data were produced by immunoSEQ multiplex PCR, yet TCRdb's version contains in-frame clones alone and is incomplete. The sample records fewer than 500,000 clones, 85% to 90% being singletons. The chain carries TRBV7-9 and TRBJ2-3; the D is unclear. This TCR derives from a young man with COVID-19, enrolled during active disease. The source material was peripheral blood. CDR3 sequence reads: CASSFRQAADTQYF. CDR3 nucleotide sequence: TGTGCCAGCAGCTTCAGACAAGCCGCAGATACGCAGTATTTT.